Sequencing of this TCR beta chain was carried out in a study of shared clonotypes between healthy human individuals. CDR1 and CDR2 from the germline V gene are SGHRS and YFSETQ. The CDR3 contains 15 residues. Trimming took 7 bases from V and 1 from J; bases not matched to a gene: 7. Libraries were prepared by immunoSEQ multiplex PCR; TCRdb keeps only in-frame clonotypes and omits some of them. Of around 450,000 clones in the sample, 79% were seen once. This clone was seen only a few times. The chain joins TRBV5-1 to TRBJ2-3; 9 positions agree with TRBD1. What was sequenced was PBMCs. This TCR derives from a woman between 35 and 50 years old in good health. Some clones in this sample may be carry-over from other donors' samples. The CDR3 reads CASAVGQGRTDTQYF. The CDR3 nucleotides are TGCGCCAGCGCTGTGGGACAGGGACGCACAGATACGCAGTATTTT. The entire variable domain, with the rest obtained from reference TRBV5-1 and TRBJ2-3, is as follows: KAGVTQTPRYLIKTRGQQVTLSCSPISGHRSVSWYQQTPGQGLQFLFEYFSETQRNKGNFPGRFSGRQFSNSRSEMNVSTLELGDSALYLCASAVGQGRTDTQYFGPGTRLTVL.